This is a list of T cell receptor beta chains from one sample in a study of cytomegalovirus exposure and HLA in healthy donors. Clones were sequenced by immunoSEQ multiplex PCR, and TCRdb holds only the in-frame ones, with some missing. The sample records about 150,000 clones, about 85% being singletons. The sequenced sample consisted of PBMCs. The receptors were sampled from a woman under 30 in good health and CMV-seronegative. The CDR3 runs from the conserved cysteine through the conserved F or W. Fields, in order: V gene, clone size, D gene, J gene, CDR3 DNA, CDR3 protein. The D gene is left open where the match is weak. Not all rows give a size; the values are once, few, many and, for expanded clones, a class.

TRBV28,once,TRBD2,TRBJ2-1,TGTGCCAGCAGTTCAGCGGGGGCCTACAATGAGCAGTTCTTC,CASSSAGAYNEQFF
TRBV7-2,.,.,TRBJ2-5,TGTGCCAGCAGCTCGGCGCTCCGGGGGAGCGGCCAAGAGACCCAGTACTTC,CASSSALRGSGQETQYF
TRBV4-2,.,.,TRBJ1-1,TGTGCCAGCAGCCGGTTATCGGGGGTCAACACTGAAGCTTTCTTT,CASSRLSGVNTEAFF
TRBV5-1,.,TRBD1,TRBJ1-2,TGCGCCAGCAGCTTGATGGGACAGACCGTCGATGGCTACACCTTC,CASSLMGQTVDGYTF
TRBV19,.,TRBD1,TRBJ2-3,TGTGCCAGTAGTACTGGACAGGGGGTAGATACGCAGTATTTT,CASSTGQGVDTQYF
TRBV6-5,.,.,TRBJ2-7,TGTGCCAGCAGTTACTCACTTTATTATCAGGGGTACGAGCAGTACTTC,CASSYSLYYQGYEQYF
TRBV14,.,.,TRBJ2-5,TGTGCCAGCAGTCAACAGGGATTCTGGGAGACCCAGTACTTC,CASSQQGFWETQYF
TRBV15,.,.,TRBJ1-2,TGTGCCACCAGAGAGAAAGGGGCCCTTCGGTACACCTTC,CATREKGALRYTF
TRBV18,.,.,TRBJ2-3,TGTGCCAGCTCACCCCCATTTGCCAGGGCAGATAGTGCGCAGTATTTT,CASSPPFARADSAQYF
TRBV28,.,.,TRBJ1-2,TGTGCCAGCAGTTCCGTCTTAGAACGGGACTCCGGGGGCTACACCTTC,CASSSVLERDSGGYTF
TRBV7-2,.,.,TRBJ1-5,TGTGCCAGCAGCTTAGAGTCAGGGAATCAGCCCCAGCATTTT,CASSLESGNQPQHF
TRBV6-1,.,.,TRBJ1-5,TGTGCCAGCAGTGAAGGAGGGAGCAATCAGCCCCAGCATTTT,CASSEGGSNQPQHF
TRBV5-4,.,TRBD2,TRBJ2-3,TGTGCCAGCAGCCCCCATAGCGGGGCCACAGATACGCAGTATTTT,CASSPHSGATDTQYF
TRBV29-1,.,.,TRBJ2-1,TGCAGCGTCAGAGGCCGGGTTAGCAATGAGCAGTTCTTC,CSVRGRVSNEQFF
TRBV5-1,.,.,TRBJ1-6,TGCGCCAGCAGCCCACAGGGACCCTTTAATTCACCCCTCCACTTT,CASSPQGPFNSPLHF
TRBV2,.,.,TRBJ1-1,TGTGCCAGTGGGGGACACTGGGACACTGAAGCTTTCTTT,CASGGHWDTEAFF
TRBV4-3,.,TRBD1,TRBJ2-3,TGCGCCAGCAGTCTTACCGGGACAGGGAGGGATACGCAGTATTTT,CASSLTGTGRDTQYF